This T cell receptor beta chain was observed in a study of cytomegalovirus exposure and HLA in healthy donors. Data came from immunoSEQ multiplex PCR; TCRdb stores just in-frame clones and leaves some out. The sample lists about 200,000 clones; 84% were seen once. Note on this clone: As yet, its antigen is unknown.

Unmatched junction bases numbered 10, after V lost 6 bases and J lost 15 bases. The CDR3 extends over 12 amino acids. The germline V gene encodes CDR1 SNHLY and CDR2 FYNNEI. General study results and limits: A list of around 150 TCR beta chains associated with cytomegalovirus was given. One later analysis, an examination of the 120 validation repertoires, found that first-cohort TCR clusters tended to co-occur in them. Most TCR sequences were uncommon, yet certain public TCRs appeared in many donors.

This clonotype was obtained from a woman in her twenties or thirties in good health and CMV-seropositive. The chain couples TRBV2 to TRBJ2-4, with TRBD1 matching over 8 bases. What was sequenced was PBMCs. CDR3 nucleotides: TGTGCCAGCAGAGCTCAGGGGGCCGTGTTGTACTTC. It is translated as CASRAQGAVLYF.